A selection of T cell receptor beta chains follows, all from one sample in a study of T cell changes during pregnancy in multiple sclerosis. TCRdb keeps only in-frame clones here, not all; method: immunoSEQ multiplex PCR. The sample contains around 60,000 clones, roughly 89% of which appear only once. The starting material was CD4+ T cells from peripheral blood mononuclear cells, obtained after pregnancy. The source is a female donor in good health, enrolled as a control in a pregnancy study. Each CDR3 is given with its conserved first and last residue. D genes are given only for firm matches. Not every row has a clone size; where given, it reads once, few, many or a size class.

CDR3,DNA,J,V,D,size
CASSQETERAGLYNEQFF,TGCGCCAGCAGCCAAGAAACAGAGCGAGCGGGACTCTACAATGAGCAGTTCTTC,TRBJ2-1,TRBV4-3,TRBD2,NA
CASSFPRRDRADTGELFF,TGTGCCAGCAGCTTCCCCCGCCGGGACAGGGCCGACACCGGGGAGCTGTTTTTT,TRBJ2-2,TRBV7-9,TRBD1,NA
CASTPLASSYNEQFF,TGTGCCAGTACCCCCCTTGCCAGCTCCTACAATGAGCAGTTCTTC,TRBJ2-1,TRBV19,NA,NA
CAWSRDSDTQYF,TGTGCCTGGAGTCGGGACTCAGATACGCAGTATTTT,TRBJ2-3,TRBV30,NA,NA
CAISPGGGTEAFF,TGTGCCATTTCCCCCGGGGGTGGTACTGAAGCTTTCTTT,TRBJ1-1,TRBV10-3,NA,NA
CASSQGVAGGRETQYF,TGCGCCAGCAGCCAGGGGGTAGCGGGGGGGCGGGAGACCCAGTACTTC,TRBJ2-5,TRBV4-1,TRBD2,NA
CASSQDEALGSEKLFF,TGCGCCAGCAGCCAAGACGAGGCGTTGGGGAGCGAAAAACTGTTTTTT,TRBJ1-4,TRBV4-3,NA,NA
CASSQDTTGAPPPAQYF,TGCGCCAGCAGCCAGGACACGACAGGGGCGCCCCCCCCGGCCCAGTACTTC,TRBJ2-5,TRBV4-1,TRBD1,once
CASSLGTANYGYTF,TGTGCCAGCAGCCTTGGGACAGCTAACTATGGCTACACCTTC,TRBJ1-2,TRBV6-6,TRBD1,NA
CASSATPNTEAFF,TGTGCCAGCAGTGCGACACCGAACACTGAAGCTTTCTTT,TRBJ1-1,TRBV6-4,NA,NA
CASGPGTAYGYTF,TGTGCTAGTGGTCCCGGGACAGCCTATGGCTACACCTTC,TRBJ1-2,TRBV12-5,TRBD1,NA
CASSPYGTGGLGYTF,TGTGCCAGCAGCCCCTACGGGACAGGGGGACTTGGCTACACCTTC,TRBJ1-2,TRBV7-8,TRBD1,NA
CAWSLYGGYVTQYF,TGTGCCTGGAGTCTATACGGCGGCTACGTGACGCAGTATTTT,TRBJ2-3,TRBV30,NA,NA
CASSTDRVSIQYF,TGTGCCAGCTCCACCGACCGGGTCTCCATTCAGTACTTC,TRBJ2-4,TRBV18,NA,NA
CASSYAANYGYTF,TGTGCCAGCAGTTACGCAGCTAACTATGGCTACACCTTC,TRBJ1-2,TRBV6-6,NA,NA
CAWSVTTYNEKLFF,TGTGCCTGGAGTGTCACCACTTATAATGAAAAACTGTTTTTT,TRBJ1-4,TRBV30,NA,NA
CASSREYPYNEQFF,TGTGCCAGCAGTAGGGAGTACCCCTACAATGAGCAGTTCTTC,TRBJ2-1,TRBV5-4,NA,once
CASSPTQETGELFF,TGTGCCAGCTCACCTACACAGGAAACCGGGGAGCTGTTTTTT,TRBJ2-2,TRBV18,NA,NA
CASSINMGSYGYTF,TGTGCCAGTAGTATTAACATGGGCAGCTATGGCTACACCTTC,TRBJ1-2,TRBV19,NA,NA
CASSSIRGRRGTEAFF,TGTGCCAGCAGCTCCATCAGGGGGCGTCGGGGCACTGAAGCTTTCTTT,TRBJ1-1,TRBV11-2,TRBD1,NA
CATSRPPRGGSGYNEQFF,TGTGCCACCAGCAGACCCCCAAGGGGAGGATCGGGGTACAATGAGCAGTTCTTC,TRBJ2-1,TRBV15,NA,few
CASSQRQGLNTGELFF,TGTGCCAGCAGTCAGAGACAGGGACTGAACACCGGGGAGCTGTTTTTT,TRBJ2-2,TRBV7-2,NA,once
CASSPPGANEKLFF,TGTGCCAGCAGCCCCCCCGGTGCTAATGAAAAACTGTTTTTT,TRBJ1-4,TRBV6-6,NA,NA
CASRPDRVGGETQYF,TGTGCCAGCAGACCAGACAGGGTAGGAGGAGAGACCCAGTACTTC,TRBJ2-5,TRBV6-5,TRBD1,NA
CASRAGTGGAGGELFF,TGTGCCAGCAGAGCCGGGACAGGGGGCGCCGGCGGGGAGCTGTTTTTT,TRBJ2-2,TRBV11-2,TRBD1,NA
CASSASTGISNQPQHF,TGTGCCAGTAGTGCCTCGACAGGGATTAGCAATCAGCCCCAGCATTTT,TRBJ1-5,TRBV19,TRBD1,NA
CASSLGAGGNNSPLHF,TGCGCCAGCAGCTTGGGGGCAGGGGGTAATAATTCACCCCTCCACTTT,TRBJ1-6,TRBV5-1,TRBD1,NA
CSAAGQGPGELFF,TGCAGCGCGGCGGGACAGGGGCCGGGGGAGCTGTTTTTT,TRBJ2-2,TRBV29-1,TRBD1,NA
CASRRDREGSPLHF,TGTGCCAGCAGGAGAGACAGGGAAGGTTCACCCCTCCACTTT,TRBJ1-6,TRBV6-5,TRBD1,NA
CASSLEAGEKLFF,TGCGCCAGCAGCTTGGAAGCAGGGGAAAAACTGTTTTTT,TRBJ1-4,TRBV5-1,NA,NA
CASRRQGGQPQHF,TGTGCCAGCAGGCGACAGGGAGGTCAGCCCCAGCATTTT,TRBJ1-5,TRBV6-5,TRBD1,NA
CASSLSEGRVTEAFF,TGTGCCAGCAGCTTGTCGGAAGGGCGGGTCACTGAAGCTTTCTTT,TRBJ1-1,TRBV7-9,NA,NA